The 31 T cell receptor beta chains presented below share a single source sample, sequenced in a study of graft-versus-host responses after intestinal transplantation. Profiled with immunoSEQ multiplex PCR; TCRdb holds only in-frame clones, not every one. Of about 21,000 clones in the sample, 75% to 90% were seen once. Sequenced material: PBMCs, taken about 63 days after intestinal transplantation. Source of these receptors: a human patient who received an intestinal transplant, so some T cells may come from the graft donor.

J is TRBJ2-3 and V is TRBV27, with D perhaps TRBD1 or TRBD2 (5 bases each). Germline V gives CDR1 MNHEY, CDR2 SMNVEV (reference sequence). Trimming left V 3 bases short and J 2 bases short, with 15 bases between. The CDR3 extends over 16 amino acids. CDR3 loop: CASSFQGRSVTDTQYF. The DNA of the CDR3 is TGTGCCAGCAGTTTCCAGGGACGTTCGGTCACAGATACGCAGTATTTT.

The chain uses TRBV18 and TRBJ1-1; possible D gene TRBD1, 5 bases. Trimming pared 3 bases from V and 3 bases from J, leaving 14 bases between. CDR3 length equals 15 residues. Germline V gene data show CDR1 as KGHSH and CDR2 as LQKENI. This chain's CDR3 is CASSPARGEDTEAFF. Here the CDR3 DNA reads TGTGCCAGCTCACCGGCAAGAGGGGAAGACACTGAAGCTTTCTTT.

The rearrangement joins TRBV5-1 to TRBJ2-5; 10 bases match TRBD2. The better agreement between TRBJ2-7 and the DNA end casts doubt on the J call. Germline loops: CDR1 SGHRS, CDR2 YFSETQ. This CDR3 has 16 amino acids. The DNA of the CDR3 is TGCGCCAGCAGCTTAACTAGCGGGGAGTACTCCTACGAGCAGTACTTC. Translated: CASSLTSGEYSYEQYF.

The V call is TRBV28, the J call TRBJ2-7; D possibly corresponds to TRBD2 (5 bases). The CDR3 is 11 residues long. CDR1 MDHEN and CDR2 SYDVKM come from the germline V gene. Trimming shortened V by 5 bases and J by 9 bases, and 11 bases separated the two germline ends. In DNA form, the CDR3 reads TGTGCCAGCAGTCGGATCGAGGGGCAGTACTTC. It is translated as CASSRIEGQYF.

This chain joins TRBV30 and TRBJ1-2; D uncertain. Trimming removed 7 bases from V and 0 bases from J, with 12 bases in between. CDR3 length: 13 amino acids. Germline V gives CDR1 GTSNPN, CDR2 SVGIG (reference sequence). CDR3 DNA sequence: TGTGCCTCCGGACTCCCGACTAACTATGGCTACACCTTC. Amino acids: CASGLPTNYGYTF.

The chain links TRBV14 to TRBJ1-1, with a possible D match to TRBD1 (5 bases). The CDR3 has 14 amino acids. Germline lookup yields CDR1 SGHDN and CDR2 FVKESK. The V and J ends lost 0 bases and 7 bases respectively, with 12 bases between them. The CDR3 region has the DNA TGTGCCAGCAGCCAAGATCAGGGTTCGATTGAAGCTTTCTTT. Encoded protein: CASSQDQGSIEAFF. Using reference TRBV14 and TRBJ1-1 for the parts outside the CDR3, the full variable domain is EAGVTQFPSHSVIEKGQTVTLRCDPISGHDNLYWYRRVMGKEIKFLLHFVKESKQDESGMPNNRFLAERTGGTYSTLKVQPAELEDSGVYFCASSQDQGSIEAFFGQGTRLTVV.

The chain links TRBV19 to TRBJ2-1; 8 nucleotides agree with TRBD2. Looked up from germline, CDR1 is LNHDA and CDR2 is SQIVND (reference sequence). V lost 4 bases and J lost 2; bases outside the gene matches: 4. The CDR3 has 15 residues. DNA of the CDR3: TGTGCCAGTAGTAAATATAGCGGGGCCTACAATGAGCAGTTCTTC. Translation: CASSKYSGAYNEQFF.

The rearrangement joins TRBV9 to TRBJ1-1; D perhaps matches TRBD1 (6 bases). The germline V and J ends were trimmed by 4 bases and 4 bases, with 14 bases remaining between them. The CDR3 sequence is 14 residues long. CDR1 is SGDLS, CDR2 YYNGEE, per germline. The DNA for the CDR3 is TGTGCCAGCAGCCCGGGAGGGGGGGGCACTGAAGCTTTCTTT. It is translated as CASSPGGGGTEAFF.

V gene TRBV10-3 combines with J gene TRBJ1-1; a possible D gene is TRBD1 (5 bases). CDR1 and CDR2 (germline): ENHRY, SYGVKD. V lost 11 bases and J 2 bases, leaving 12 bases between the germline ends. The CDR3 runs 12 residues. The CDR3 reads CAVDSDNTEAFF. CDR3 DNA: TGTGCCGTCGACAGTGATAACACTGAAGCTTTCTTT.

This clone was counted a few times. The chain combines TRBV7-2 with TRBJ2-5; perhaps TRBD1 as D (5 bases). There are 11 residues in the CDR3. Germline CDR1 is SGHTA and CDR2 is FQGNSA. The V end was cut by 5 bases, the J end by 5 bases, with 6 bases between. The CDR3 reads CASSNRETQYF. CDR3 DNA: TGTGCCAGCAGCAACAGGGAGACCCAGTACTTC.

The CDR3 sequence is CASSQDFSPMNTEAFF. The CDR3 nucleotides read TGCGCCAGCAGCCAAGATTTCAGCCCCATGAACACTGAAGCTTTCTTT. The rearrangement uses TRBV4-1 and TRBJ1-1; unclear D gene. Trimming took 0 bases from V and 0 from J, leaving 11 bases between them. The CDR3 has 16 amino acids. Germline assignment: CDR1 MGHRA and CDR2 YSYEKL.

Concerning this clone itself: At one end the junction does not follow the germline gene, possibly because of a read error. The rearrangement joins TRBV6-5 to TRBJ2-5; a possible D gene is TRBD1 (5 bases). This CDR3 is 14 amino acids long. Germline lookup yields CDR1 MNHEY and CDR2 SVGAGI. CDR3 sequence (DNA): TGTGCCAGCAGTTACTCGACAGACCAAGAAACCCAGTACTTC. Its protein product is CASSYSTDQETQYF.

J is TRBJ2-7 and V is TRBV27, with 11 bases lining up with TRBD2. Germline V CDR1 and CDR2: MNHEY, SMNVEV (reference sequence). J lost 3 bases, V lost 5 bases, and 9 bases had no gene match. The CDR3 extends over 16 amino acids. In DNA form, the CDR3 reads TGTGCCAGCAGTGGCCGGACTAGCGGGCAACACTACGAGCAGTACTTC. It codes for CASSGRTSGQHYEQYF.

This clone has only a few counts. The chain joins TRBV7-2 to TRBJ2-3, with 8 positions matching TRBD2. The CDR3 is made up of 17 amino acids. Germline V gene lookup returns CDR1 SGHTA and CDR2 FQGNSA. The J segment lost 2 bases and the V segment lost 2 bases, leaving 9 bases of the junction unmatched. CDR3 DNA: TGTGCCAGCAGCTTAACTTTGGCGGGGGGAACCACAGATACGCAGTATTTT. Encoded protein: CASSLTLAGGTTDTQYF.

This clone is a singleton in its sample. This sequence joins TRBV30 and TRBJ2-5; perhaps TRBD2 as D (5 bases). Trimming cost V 0 bases and J 0 bases, with 5 bases left between them. This CDR3 contains 13 residues. Germline V gene sequence: CDR1 GTSNPN, CDR2 SVGIG (reference sequence). This CDR3 is CAWSVLDQETQYF. In DNA form, the CDR3 reads TGTGCCTGGAGTGTACTAGACCAAGAGACCCAGTACTTC. The full variable domain, rest sourced from reference TRBV30 and TRBJ2-5, is SQTIHQWPATLVQPVGSPLSLECTVEGTSNPNLYWYRQAAGRGLQLLFYSVGIGQISSEVPQNLSASRPQDRQFILSSKKLLLSDSGFYLCAWSVLDQETQYFGPGTRLLVL.

V and J are TRBV7-2 and TRBJ2-1; 14 positions match TRBD2. Germline CDR1 SGHTA, CDR2 FQGNSA. With 11 bases clipped from V and 0 bases from J, the junction kept 15 bases outside the gene matches. The length of the CDR3 is 19 residues. CDR3 nucleotides: TGTGCCGCCATGCAAACCGGGACTAGCGGGGGCCTCTCCTACAATGAGCAGTTCTTC. It specifies CAAMQTGTSGGLSYNEQFF.

V is TRBV10-3 and J is TRBJ1-1; perhaps TRBD1 as D (5 bases). Germline V gene sequence: CDR1 ENHRY, CDR2 SYGVKD. The CDR3 spans 12 residues. Deletions cut 6 bases from V and 1 base from J, with 6 bases between. The CDR3 loop reads CAIRRGNTEAFF. The CDR3 DNA is TGTGCCATCAGAAGGGGGAACACTGAAGCTTTCTTT.

This clone has just one count. J is TRBJ2-7 and V is TRBV20-1, with D perhaps matching TRBD1 or TRBD2 (5 bases each). Trimming removed 8 bases from V and 6 bases from J, with 14 bases in between. Germline V gives CDR1 DFQATT, CDR2 SNEGSKA (reference sequence). The CDR3 extends over 11 amino acids. The CDR3 bases are TGCAGTCCACAACGTGGGGGCGAGCAGTACTTC. This encodes CSPQRGGEQYF.

The chain joins TRBV4-3 to TRBJ1-4, with D hard to call. Trimming removed 0 bases from V and 4 bases from J, with 9 bases in between. CDR1 and CDR2 from the germline V gene are LGHNA and YSLEER. The CDR3 spans 15 residues. As DNA, the CDR3 is TGCGCCAGCAGCCAAGAGGCTGATGATAATGAAAAACTGTTTTTT. Amino acid sequence: CASSQEADDNEKLFF.

CDR3 in DNA: TGTGCCAGCAGGGGGGCTGGGACTAGAGAGACCCAGTACTTC. Amino acid sequence: CASRGAGTRETQYF. The rearrangement links TRBV6-5 to TRBJ2-5, with 8 nucleotides matching TRBD2. Per the germline V gene, CDR1 is MNHEY and CDR2 is SVGAGI. CDR3 length: 14 amino acids. V gave up 6 bases and J gave up 4 bases; unmatched junction bases: 7.

V usage is TRBV6-5 and J usage is TRBJ2-7, with 11 nucleotides matching TRBD2. V was clipped by 6 bases and J by 5 bases; unmatched bases: 6. Germline loops: CDR1 MNHEY, CDR2 SVGAGI. The CDR3 spans 14 residues. The CDR3 is CASSRLAGRDEQYF. CDR3 nucleotide sequence: TGTGCCAGCAGCAGACTAGCGGGGAGAGACGAGCAGTACTTC.

The CDR3 DNA is TGCGCCAGCAGCCAAGTTGTTGGATCGCGGGGGAGGTACGAGCAGTACTTC. This codes for CASSQVVGSRGRYEQYF. J is TRBJ2-7 and V is TRBV4-3; TRBD2 agrees at 7 bases. CDR3 size: 17 residues. V shed 1 base and J 4 bases; nucleotides not matched to a gene: 13. Germline V gene lookup returns CDR1 LGHNA and CDR2 YSLEER.

The genes are TRBV10-3 and TRBJ1-2; unclear D gene. The CDR3 length is 14 residues. Trimming removed 0 bases from V and 5 bases from J, with 10 bases in between. Germline V gene lookup returns CDR1 ENHRY and CDR2 SYGVKD. The CDR3 loop reads CAISESPGLYGYTF. The CDR3 DNA follows: TGTGCCATCAGTGAGTCTCCCGGACTATATGGCTACACCTTC.

Regarding this clone: Its ends do not fully match the called genes, so a read error is possible. V usage is TRBV29-1 and J usage is TRBJ1-1; D gene unclear. In germline, CDR1 is SQVTM, CDR2 ANQGSEA. This CDR3 spans 8 amino acids. The CDR3 loop reads CSPGEFVF. CDR3 coding DNA: TGCAGCCCCGGGGAATTCGTTTTT.

This chain connects TRBV7-8 to TRBJ2-2, with 9 bases identical to TRBD1. V lost 4 bases to trimming and J lost 4 bases; unmatched junction nucleotides: 10. CDR1 and CDR2 (germline): SGHVS, FQNEAQ. The CDR3 is 17 amino acids. The CDR3 protein is CASSSSGTGFITGELFF. CDR3 nucleotide sequence: TGTGCCAGCAGCTCCTCCGGGACAGGGTTTATCACCGGGGAGCTGTTTTTT. Together with reference TRBV7-8 and TRBJ2-2, the CDR3 gives the full variable domain: GAGVSQSPRYKVAKRGQDVALRCDPISGHVSLFWYQQALGQGPEFLTYFQNEAQLDKSGLPSDRFFAERPEGSVSTLKIQRTQQEDSAVYLCASSSSGTGFITGELFFGEGSRLTVL.

Written as DNA, the CDR3 is TGTGCCAGCAGCTTGGCCAACGTCAGGAATACGCGGACCGGGGAGCTGTTTTTT. It encodes CASSLANVRNTRTGELFF. The V gene is TRBV5-6, the J gene TRBJ2-2; D is unclear. The CDR3 consists of 18 residues. Trimming cost V 0 bases and J 5 bases, with 20 bases left between them. Germline values: CDR1 SGHDT, CDR2 YYEEEE.

The chain uses TRBV4-3 and TRBJ2-7; D perhaps matches TRBD1 (6 bases). Trimming stripped 5 bases from V and 3 bases from J, with 14 bases between. The CDR3 covers 14 residues. Germline loops: CDR1 LGHNA, CDR2 YSLEER. CDR3 in DNA: TGCGCCAGCAGCACAAACGCAGGGGACTACGAGCAGTACTTC. Its translation is CASSTNAGDYEQYF.

This clone was observed once. The chain couples TRBV6-6 to TRBJ2-1; D is unresolved. V was clipped by 2 bases and J by 0 bases, with 8 bases between them. Germline values: CDR1 MNHNY, CDR2 SVGAGI (reference sequence). This CDR3 has 15 amino acids. The CDR3 loop reads CASSYILHSYNEQFF. CDR3 in DNA: TGTGCCAGCAGTTACATCCTTCACTCCTACAATGAGCAGTTCTTC.

The V call is TRBV6-1, the J call TRBJ2-7; 8 bases match TRBD1. This CDR3 has 15 residues. V was pared by 5 bases and J by 6 bases, with 12 bases of the junction left unmatched. The germline CDR1 and CDR2 sequences are MNHNS and SASEGT. CDR3 in DNA: TGTGCCAGCAGTAGGATGACAGGGGAGGCGCGCGAGCAGTACTTC. Translation gives CASSRMTGEAREQYF.

The gene calls are TRBV7-2 and TRBJ2-5; D gene ambiguous. Germline V CDR1 and CDR2: SGHTA, FQGNSA. The CDR3 contains 13 residues. Trimming pared 1 base from V and 5 bases from J, leaving 8 bases between. DNA of the CDR3: TGTGCCAGCAGCTTAGATTACACCGAGACCCAGTACTTC. Amino acid sequence: CASSLDYTETQYF.

The chain is built from TRBV27 and TRBJ2-2; perhaps TRBD1 as D (6 bases). The germline V gene encodes CDR1 MNHEY and CDR2 SMNVEV (reference sequence). V lost 2 bases and J lost 4, with 8 bases in between. This CDR3 is 14 amino acids long. CDR3 DNA: TGTGCCAGCAGTTTAAGGGGGAGCACCGGGGAGCTGTTTTTT. Amino acid sequence: CASSLRGSTGELFF.